Listed below are T cell receptor beta chains from one sample, sequenced in a study of shared clonotypes between healthy human individuals. Sequencing used immunoSEQ multiplex PCR; TCRdb keeps in-frame clones, though not all of them. The sample has roughly 2,000,000 clones; approximately 95% are singletons. Input material: naive CD8+ T cells sorted from blood. The receptors shown here come from a man between 18 and 29 years old in good health. The CDR3 runs from the conserved cysteine through the conserved F or W. Fields, in order: J gene, D gene, V gene, clone size, CDR3 DNA, CDR3 protein. D genes are given only for firm matches. Not all rows give a size; the values are once, few, many and, for expanded clones, a class.

TRBJ2-5,TRBD2,TRBV13,.,TGTGCCAGCAGCTTTGAGGCTAGCGGGAGGTACCAAGAGACCCAGTACTTC,CASSFEASGRYQETQYF
TRBJ1-6,.,TRBV19,once,TGTGCCAGTAGTATAGGAACGGAATCCTATAATTCACCCCTCCACTTT,CASSIGTESYNSPLHF
TRBJ2-3,.,TRBV7-2,.,TGTGCCAGTGGTGACTGGCAAGACACAGATACGCAGTATTTT,CASGDWQDTDTQYF
TRBJ2-1,TRBD1,TRBV14,.,TGTGCCAGCAGCGTAACAGGGGGCATTGAGCAGTTCTTC,CASSVTGGIEQFF
TRBJ1-4,.,TRBV27,once,TGTGCCAGCAGTTTACTTAAAACTAATGAAAAACTGTTTTTT,CASSLLKTNEKLFF
TRBJ1-6,TRBD1,TRBV4-1,.,TGCGCCAGCAGCCAAACGACAGGGGCTAGCTCCTATAATTCACCCCTCCACTTT,CASSQTTGASSYNSPLHF
TRBJ1-2,TRBD1,TRBV19,.,TGTGCCAGTAGTATCTGGACAGGGAACTATGGCTACACCTTC,CASSIWTGNYGYTF
TRBJ2-7,.,TRBV2,.,TGTGCCAGCAGTGAATATATCGGATACGAGCAGTACTTC,CASSEYIGYEQYF
TRBJ2-5,.,TRBV6-5,.,TGTGCCTCCGGAGTCGCCGGGGACCAAGAGACCCAGTACTTC,CASGVAGDQETQYF
TRBJ2-1,.,TRBV6-5,.,TGTGCCAGCAGTTACTCGGGGACTGGTTACAATGAGCAGTTCTTC,CASSYSGTGYNEQFF
TRBJ2-5,TRBD2,TRBV2,.,TGTGCCAGCACCGGGACTAGCGGGAAAGAGACCCAGTACTTC,CASTGTSGKETQYF
TRBJ1-1,.,TRBV30,.,TGTGCCTGGAGTTGGGGCGGGAGTACTGAAGCTTTCTTT,CAWSWGGSTEAFF
TRBJ2-5,TRBD2,TRBV5-6,.,TGTGCCAGCAGCCCCGCCGGGACTAGCGGGCAAGAGACCCAGTACTTC,CASSPAGTSGQETQYF
TRBJ2-2,.,TRBV19,once,TGTGCCAGTAGTATCACCGGCGGAAACACCGGGGAGCTGTTTTTT,CASSITGGNTGELFF
TRBJ2-5,.,TRBV2,once,TGTGCCAGTCTGGGACTCGAGAAAGAGACCCAGTACTTC,CASLGLEKETQYF
TRBJ2-2,.,TRBV5-6,.,TGTGCCAGCAGCTTGGAGGTAGGGCTCCTCTCCGGGGAGCTGTTTTTT,CASSLEVGLLSGELFF
TRBJ2-1,TRBD2,TRBV19,once,TGTGCCAGTAGTACAAGACTAGCGGGACCCCTCGATGAGCAGTTCTTC,CASSTRLAGPLDEQFF
TRBJ1-1,.,TRBV6-6,.,TGTGCCAGCAGTAGGGGGGTATGGCAGGATGAAGCTTTCTTT,CASSRGVWQDEAFF
TRBJ2-7,.,TRBV4-3,.,TGCGCCAGCAGCCAATCCTGGACTGGACCCTCCTACGAGCAGTACTTC,CASSQSWTGPSYEQYF
TRBJ2-7,.,TRBV28,.,TGTGCCAGCGAGACGGACCCCCTCGAGCAGTACTTC,CASETDPLEQYF
TRBJ2-2,TRBD1,TRBV28,.,TGTGCCAGCAGTTACAGGGGGACGAGAGCCGGGGAGCTGTTTTTT,CASSYRGTRAGELFF
TRBJ2-7,.,TRBV13,.,TGTGCCAGCAGCTTAAAGAGGGAGTCGGCCGCCTACGAGCAGTACTTC,CASSLKRESAAYEQYF
TRBJ2-1,.,TRBV7-8,.,TGTGCCAGCCTAGCTTACGAGGGTGGCAATGAGCAGTTCTTC,CASLAYEGGNEQFF
TRBJ1-2,.,TRBV27,.,TGTGCCAGCAGTCCTCTGCGTGGGGTCAATGGCTACACCTTC,CASSPLRGVNGYTF
TRBJ2-3,.,TRBV19,.,TGTGCCAGTAGCACCGGGACTTCCACTCTGTATTTT,CASSTGTSTLYF
TRBJ2-1,TRBD2,TRBV7-9,.,TGTGCCAGCAGCTTATTAGCGGGGGCGTACAATGAGCAGTTCTTC,CASSLLAGAYNEQFF
TRBJ1-5,.,TRBV21-1,.,TGTGCCGGGGTGATCGACAGGGTACGCTGTCAGCCCCAGCATTTT,CAGVIDRVRCQPQHF
TRBJ2-7,.,TRBV9,.,TGTGCCAGCAGCGTCCAGGACGACTCCTACGAGCAGTACTTC,CASSVQDDSYEQYF
TRBJ2-3,.,TRBV9,.,TGTGCCAGCAGCGGTATCGGATGGAGCACAGATACGCAGTATTTT,CASSGIGWSTDTQYF
TRBJ2-2,TRBD2,TRBV9,.,TGTGCCAGCAGAAATACTGGGACTAGCCTAAACACCGGGGAGCTGTTTTTT,CASRNTGTSLNTGELFF
TRBJ2-1,.,TRBV19,.,TGTGCCAGTAGTACACGGGGGAATGAGCAGTTCTTC,CASSTRGNEQFF
TRBJ2-1,.,TRBV5-6,.,TGTGCCAGCAGCGATTACGCAGGGGTAGTCAATGAGCAGTTCTTC,CASSDYAGVVNEQFF
TRBJ2-3,.,TRBV7-9,once,TGTGCCAGCAGCCATCAATGGGACAGCACAGATACGCAGTATTTT,CASSHQWDSTDTQYF
TRBJ2-4,.,TRBV27,.,TGTGCCAGCAGTTACCGGACAGAGGCCAAAAACATTCAGTACTTC,CASSYRTEAKNIQYF
TRBJ2-7,.,TRBV7-9,.,TGTGCCAGCAGCTCCCAATGGTTGGATAGCGAGCAGTACTTC,CASSSQWLDSEQYF
TRBJ2-3,TRBD2,TRBV19,.,TGTGCCAGTAGTGTACTAGCGGGAGACACAGATACGCAGTATTTT,CASSVLAGDTDTQYF
TRBJ1-4,TRBD1,TRBV30,.,TGTGCCTGGAGTGGGGTGTGGCTACCGGGACAGGGTTCCTCTTCGGGTATTGAAAAACTGTTTTTT,CAWSGVWLPGQGSSSGIEKLFF
TRBJ2-1,TRBD1,TRBV27,.,TGTGCCAGCAGTCAAGGGACAGGGTCTTCGAGTGAGCAGTTCTTC,CASSQGTGSSSEQFF
TRBJ2-5,TRBD1,TRBV27,.,TGTGCCAGCAGTTCCGGGACAGGGGGAATGGAGACCCAGTACTTC,CASSSGTGGMETQYF
TRBJ1-5,.,TRBV5-8,.,TGTGCCAGCAGCTCGACAGCGTATAGCAATCAGCCCCAGCATTTT,CASSSTAYSNQPQHF
TRBJ2-1,.,TRBV18,.,TGTGCCAGCTCACCCCTAGGAGGGTCGGATGAGCAGTTCTTC,CASSPLGGSDEQFF
TRBJ1-2,.,TRBV30,.,TGTGCCTGGAGGGACACGGCTAACTATGGCTACACCTTC,CAWRDTANYGYTF
TRBJ2-1,.,TRBV27,.,TGTGCCAGCAGTTTCATATCCGCACGTGAGCAGTTCTTC,CASSFISAREQFF
TRBJ2-1,TRBD2,TRBV5-8,.,TGTGCCAGCCCGGGACTAGAGAGCTACAATGAGCAGTTCTTC,CASPGLESYNEQFF
TRBJ2-3,.,TRBV5-1,.,TGCGCCAGCAGCTTGGATGGTACAGATACGCAGTATTTT,CASSLDGTDTQYF
TRBJ2-4,TRBD2,TRBV5-6,once,TGTGCCAGCAGCTTGGAACTAGCGGGGACAAAAAACATTCAGTACTTC,CASSLELAGTKNIQYF
TRBJ1-2,.,TRBV4-3,.,TGCGCCAGCACCCCTTCGGTAGGGGGGAACTATGGCTACACCTTC,CASTPSVGGNYGYTF
TRBJ2-6,.,TRBV4-3,.,TGCGCCAGCAGCCAAGAAGGGCTAGCGCAGGGTGGGGCCAACGTCCTGACTTTC,CASSQEGLAQGGANVLTF
TRBJ1-5,TRBD1,TRBV27,.,TGTGCCAGCAGTCCCCGGGACAGCTCGAGCAATCAGCCCCAGCATTTT,CASSPRDSSSNQPQHF
TRBJ2-3,TRBD2,TRBV5-5,.,TGTGCCAGCAGCGCTCGGGGACTAGCGGGTTTAGTTGCTAGCACAGATACGCAGTATTTT,CASSARGLAGLVASTDTQYF
TRBJ2-3,TRBD2,TRBV6-5,.,TGTGCCAGCAGTTCGACTAGCGGGGGCACAGATACGCAGTATTTT,CASSSTSGGTDTQYF
TRBJ1-2,TRBD1,TRBV27,.,TGTGCCAGCAGTTCCTACCTTGACAGGGGAAATGGCTACACCTTC,CASSSYLDRGNGYTF